The 15 T cell receptor beta chains below come from one sample, sequenced in a study of shared clonotypes between healthy human individuals. Naive CD8 populations comprised CD45RO-negative cells positively selected for CCR7, excluding terminally differentiated effector memory CD45RA+ cells. Assay used: immunoSEQ multiplex PCR; TCRdb lists only in-frame clones, some missing. The table lists 550,000 to 600,000 clones, roughly 98% of them singletons, with less than 0.35% in the top ten. The sample comprised naive CD8+ T cells sorted from blood. The receptors shown here come from a man younger than 40 in good health.

V usage is TRBV10-3 and J usage is TRBJ2-5; 7 bases fit TRBD2. V lost 0 bases to trimming and J lost 1 base; unmatched junction nucleotides: 5. This CDR3 contains 16 residues. Germline V gene sequence: CDR1 ENHRY, CDR2 SYGVKD. The CDR3 loop is CAISESGGSRQETQYF. In nucleotides, the CDR3 is TGTGCCATCAGTGAGTCGGGCGGGAGTCGCCAAGAGACCCAGTACTTC.

This sequence joins TRBV11-2 and TRBJ2-1, with 8 bases identical to TRBD1. V was pared by 7 bases and J by 2 bases, with 13 bases of the junction left unmatched. Germline assignment: CDR1 SGHAT and CDR2 FQNNGV. CDR3 length: 17 residues. The CDR3 coding sequence is TGTGCCAGCACCCACTACAGGGGGGAGGCAACCTACAATGAGCAGTTCTTC. Amino acids: CASTHYRGEATYNEQFF.

As concerns this clone: The same CDR3 arises from other DNA sequences in this sample as well. The chain joins TRBV9 to TRBJ1-1; D is undetermined. This CDR3 comprises 9 residues. V was trimmed by 4 bases and J by 11 bases, leaving 6 bases between them. From germline, CDR1 is SGDLS and CDR2 YYNGEE. The CDR3 sequence: CASSPGAFF. In DNA form, the CDR3 reads TGTGCCAGCAGCCCCGGGGCTTTCTTT.

The CDR3 region has the DNA TGTGCCAGCAGCGCAGGACAGAACACCGGGGAGCTGTTTTTT. Residues: CASSAGQNTGELFF. This chain uses TRBV7-9 with TRBJ2-2, with D tentatively TRBD1 (5 bases). Trimming pared 5 bases from V and 1 base from J, leaving 8 bases between. Germline lookup yields CDR1 SEHNR and CDR2 FQNEAQ (reference sequence). The CDR3 sequence is 14 residues long.

About this clone: Compared with germline, one end of the junction differs, possibly owing to a read error. The gene calls are TRBV27 and TRBJ2-7; D call uncertain. Per the germline V gene, CDR1 is MNHEY and CDR2 is SMNVEV (reference sequence). There are 12 residues in the CDR3. CDR3 residues: CASTGALSEQYF. In DNA, the CDR3 is TGTGCCAGCACCGGAGCACTCTCGGAGCAATACTTC.

The genes are TRBV2 and TRBJ1-5, with D possibly matching TRBD1 (5 bases). Looked up from germline, CDR1 is SNHLY and CDR2 is FYNNEI. V was shortened by 10 bases and J by 0 bases, with 16 bases between the two germline ends. This CDR3 has 15 residues. CDR3 nucleotide sequence: TGTGCCATCCAAACTCAGGGAAATAGCAATCAGCCCCAGCATTTT. Protein product: CAIQTQGNSNQPQHF.

CDR3 region: CASSPTSTDTQYF. The CDR3 DNA sequence: TGTGCCAGCAGTCCCACTAGCACAGATACGCAGTATTTT. The rearrangement joins TRBV27 to TRBJ2-3, with D unresolved. Germline V gene sequence: CDR1 MNHEY, CDR2 SMNVEV (reference sequence). Trimming stripped 5 bases from V and 0 bases from J, with 6 bases between. The CDR3 covers 13 residues.

CDR3 nucleotides: TGTGCCACCAGGGGGACGGACCGGAGCACAGATACGCAGTATTTT. Translation gives CATRGTDRSTDTQYF. The chain joins TRBV15 to TRBJ2-3; D is perhaps TRBD1 or TRBD2 (5 bases each). The CDR3 is 15 residues long. Germline CDR1 and CDR2: LNHNV and YYDKDF (reference sequence). The V and J ends lost 6 bases and 0 bases respectively, with 13 bases between them.

The rearrangement uses TRBV11-2 and TRBJ2-3, with 7 bases aligning to TRBD2. The germline gives CDR1 SGHAT, CDR2 FQNNGV. The V and J ends lost 5 bases and 3 bases, in that order; junction bases with no gene match: 5. This CDR3 region has 14 residues. The CDR3, as DNA: TGTGCCAGCAGCCCGGGACTACAAACAGATACGCAGTATTTT. Translation: CASSPGLQTDTQYF.

The chain has TRBV7-9 and TRBJ2-5; 11 bases align to TRBD2. After removal of 4 bases from V and 2 bases from J, the junction contained 6 bases not matched to a gene. Germline CDR1 reads SEHNR; CDR2 reads FQNEAQ (reference sequence). The CDR3 contains 16 residues. CDR3 DNA: TGTGCCAGCAGCTCTACTGCTAGCGGGAGGCAAGAGACCCAGTACTTC. Protein: CASSSTASGRQETQYF.

The chain uses TRBV4-1 and TRBJ1-1, with D uncertain. V lost 0 bases, J lost 4 bases, and 9 bases lay in between. The germline gives CDR1 MGHRA, CDR2 YSYEKL. This CDR3 contains 14 residues. CDR3 residues: CASSQEGTGTEAFF. The CDR3 region has the DNA TGCGCCAGCAGCCAAGAAGGCACCGGCACTGAAGCTTTCTTT.

The chain combines TRBV7-6 with TRBJ2-1; no definite D call. The ends were cut back, 0 bases at V and 9 bases at J, with 12 bases in the middle. The CDR3 contains 14 residues. CDR1 and CDR2 from the germline V gene are SGHVS and FNYEAQ. The CDR3 DNA follows: TGTGCCAGCAGCTTAGCGGGGATGGTAATTGAGCAGTTCTTC. This gives the protein CASSLAGMVIEQFF.

The CDR3 sequence is CSVRTDQQVVETQYF. The CDR3 nucleotides are TGCAGCGTTCGTACGGATCAGCAGGTAGTGGAGACCCAGTACTTC. This chain links TRBV29-1 with TRBJ2-5; D call uncertain. The germline V gene encodes CDR1 SQVTM and CDR2 ANQGSEA. V was clipped by 5 bases and J by 5 bases, with 21 bases between them. There are 15 residues in the CDR3.

J is TRBJ2-7 and V is TRBV27; 12 bases are a match to TRBD1. The CDR3 has 12 residues. The V gene's germline CDR1 is MNHEY and CDR2 SMNVEV (reference sequence). The CDR3 protein is CGVGTGGSEQYF. CDR3 DNA sequence: TGTGGAGTCGGGACAGGGGGCTCCGAGCAGTACTTC.

This clone was seen only a few times. The rearrangement uses TRBV28 and TRBJ2-3, with D possibly being TRBD2 (6 bases). The CDR3 is 13 residues long. V lost 8 bases, J lost 5 bases, and 14 bases lay in between. CDR1 MDHEN and CDR2 SYDVKM come from the germline V gene. The CDR3 region has the DNA TGTGCCAGCGCCGGGAGCTGGATAGATACGCAGTATTTT. Its protein product is CASAGSWIDTQYF.